The 9 T cell receptor beta chains listed next were all sequenced from one sample in a study of T cell responses to AZD1222 COVID-19 vaccine. Some clones are missing from TCRdb's copy, which holds only in-frame ones; the method was immunoSEQ multiplex PCR. The profile shows 100,000 to 150,000 clones, about 92% of them singletons. The sample here was peripheral blood, taken on day 0 of MenACWY control vaccination. Receptors originate from an adult in good health.

The chain combines TRBV7-8 with TRBJ2-7; TRBD2 aligns across 14 bases. The length of the CDR3 is 18 residues. The trim removed 4 bases at V and 7 bases at J, leaving 15 bases unmatched. The germline V gene has CDR1 SGHVS and CDR2 FQNEAQ. The CDR3 nucleotides are TGTGCCAGCAGCTCTAGCCACTCGACTAGCGGGGGGGCGAGGGAGCAGTACGTC. This translates into CASSSSHSTSGGAREQYV.

The V call is TRBV7-2, the J call TRBJ1-2; D might be TRBD1 (6 bases). The CDR3 contains 15 residues. With 1 base removed from V and 7 bases from J, the gap between germline ends came to 16 bases. The germline gives CDR1 SGHTA, CDR2 FQGNSA. The CDR3 region is CASSLEPGEGGGYTF. DNA of the CDR3: TGTGCCAGCAGCTTAGAGCCAGGGGAGGGAGGTGGCTACACCTTC.

V gene TRBV7-2 combines with J gene TRBJ2-1, with TRBD2 identical over 8 bases. Per germline, CDR1 SGHTA and CDR2 FQGNSA. J gave up 4 bases and V 2 bases, and 4 bases lay outside the gene matches. The CDR3 contains 15 residues. The CDR3 nucleotides are TGTGCCAGCAGCTTATCCACTAGCGGATACAATGAGCAGTTCTTC. Residues: CASSLSTSGYNEQFF.

This rearrangement joins TRBV30 to TRBJ1-6; TRBD1 aligns across 7 bases. The germline V gene encodes CDR1 GTSNPN and CDR2 SVGIG (reference sequence). The CDR3 is 14 residues long. V shed 5 bases, J shed 8 bases, and the junction held 9 bases outside the gene matches. CDR3 nucleotides: TGTGCCTGGGGACCACAGGGGTGGGATTCACCCCTCCACTTT. This translates into CAWGPQGWDSPLHF. Full variable domain (rest looked up from reference TRBV30 and TRBJ1-6): SQTIHQWPATLVQPVGSPLSLECTVEGTSNPNLYWYRQAAGRGLQLLFYSVGIGQISSEVPQNLSASRPQDRQFILSSKKLLLSDSGFYLCAWGPQGWDSPLHFGNGTRLTVT.

The genes are TRBV6-5 and TRBJ2-4; perhaps TRBD2 as D (6 bases). This CDR3 is 13 amino acids long. Looked up from germline, CDR1 is MNHEY and CDR2 is SVGAGI. The germline V and J ends were trimmed by 4 bases and 3 bases, with 7 bases remaining between them. CDR3 bases: TGTGCCAGCAGTTTGGAGGGCAAAAACATTCAGTACTTC. Amino acid sequence: CASSLEGKNIQYF.

The chain employs TRBV25-1 and TRBJ2-1; D gene uncertain. V lost 1 base to trimming and J lost 7 bases, with 11 bases between them. Germline lookup yields CDR1 MGHDK and CDR2 SYGVNS. This CDR3 region has 14 residues. CDR3 residues: CASSESEWMNEQFF. As DNA, the CDR3 is TGTGCCAGCAGTGAATCGGAGTGGATGAATGAGCAGTTCTTC. Filled out from reference TRBV25-1 and TRBJ2-1, the complete variable domain reads EADIYQTPRYLVIGTGKKITLECSQTMGHDKMYWYQQDPGMELHLIHYSYGVNSTEKGDLSSESTVSRIRTEHFPLTLESARPSHTSQYLCASSESEWMNEQFFGPGTRLTVL.

The CDR3 reads CASSFGRRYTEAFF. For the CDR3, the DNA is TGTGCCAGCAGTTTCGGGCGGAGATACACTGAAGCTTTCTTT. The gene calls are TRBV28 and TRBJ1-1; D ambiguous. The CDR3 sequence is 14 residues long. The V end was cut by 3 bases, the J end by 3 bases, with 11 bases between. Germline values: CDR1 MDHEN, CDR2 SYDVKM.

The V call is TRBV6-5, the J call TRBJ2-7, with D perhaps matching TRBD2 (7 bases). The CDR3 length is 13 residues. Germline lookup yields CDR1 MNHEY and CDR2 SVGAGI. The germline V and J ends were trimmed by 2 bases and 7 bases, with 12 bases remaining between them. In nucleotides, the CDR3 is TGTGCCAGCAGTTACCTGGGGGGGCTAGAGCAGTACTTC. It codes for CASSYLGGLEQYF.

The chain employs TRBV19 and TRBJ1-4; weak D call: TRBD1 (6 bases). V was shortened by 7 bases and J by 4 bases, with 13 bases between the two germline ends. The CDR3 loop spans 14 amino acids. Germline V lookup: CDR1 LNHDA, CDR2 SQIVND (reference sequence). The CDR3 DNA sequence: TGTGCCAGTAACGAGGACAGCTTTAATGAAAAACTGTTTTTT. Amino acid sequence: CASNEDSFNEKLFF.